In its sample, the clone carrying this TCR beta chain was seen many times. Its antigen remains unidentified. Per germline, CDR1 LGHNA and CDR2 YNFKEQ. The CDR3 extends over 17 amino acids. The ends lost 1 base at V and 4 bases at J; junction bases unmatched: 5. PCR was performed a second time for about 7 to 11 cycles using a sample-barcoded 5' primer and a J-beta primer mix. A single record per CDR3 protein comes from TCRdb applying MiXCR to the 5' RACE reads. Here the sample spans approximately 810,000 distinct CDR3 sequences, 29% being singletons. Extracted total RNA amounted to at least 5.5 micrograms for each sample. The sample comes from a study of blood T cells in healthy people across ages. Overall study results and limits: More naive CD4+ cells and higher diversity marked long-lived donors relative to aged donors. TCR beta diversity correlated strongly with naive T cell percentage.

The sequenced sample was blood. The TCR comes from a woman over 75 in good health. This chain uses TRBV4-2 with TRBJ2-4, with 12 bases matching TRBD1. The CDR3 sequence: CASSQVGTGGIKNIQYF. CDR3 nucleotides: TGTGCCAGCAGCCAAGTGGGGACAGGGGGCATTAAAAACATTCAGTACTTC.